The 21 T cell receptor beta chains presented below share a single source sample, sequenced in a study of blood T cell repertoires in COVID-19. Clones were sequenced by immunoSEQ multiplex PCR, and TCRdb holds only the in-frame ones, with some missing. In the table there are roughly 330,000 clones, around 87% of which are singletons. Sequences were obtained from PBMCs or T cells enriched from blood (not recorded which). The receptors were gathered from a woman between 25 and 40 years old who had recovered from COVID-19.

The chain joins TRBV6-4 to TRBJ1-2; no clear D. Trimming removed 4 bases from V and 0 bases from J, with 15 bases in between. Germline V gene lookup returns CDR1 MRHNA and CDR2 SNTAGT. This CDR3 is built from 16 residues. CDR3 DNA sequence: TGTGCCAGCAGTGGCCATAGCTACTATTCTAACTATGGCTACACCTTC. It is translated as CASSGHSYYSNYGYTF.

This clone has a handful of counts. The CDR3 here is CASSQAYTGNEQYF. CDR3 nucleotide sequence: TGCGCCAGCAGCCAGGCATATACCGGGAACGAGCAGTACTTC. The chain combines TRBV4-1 with TRBJ2-7; TRBD2 might be the D (5 bases). The CDR3 covers 14 residues. Germline loops: CDR1 MGHRA, CDR2 YSYEKL. V was clipped by 3 bases and J by 5 bases, with 14 bases between them.

The chain uses TRBV3-1 (or the pseudogene TRBV3-2) and TRBJ2-2; perhaps TRBD2 as D (5 bases). V was cut by 3 bases and J by 2 bases, with 7 bases left in between. Looked up from germline, CDR1 is LGHDT and CDR2 is YNNKEL (reference sequence). This CDR3 is built from 14 residues. The CDR3 loop is CASSQGRNTGELFF. The CDR3 region has the DNA TGTGCCAGCAGCCAGGGGAGAAACACCGGGGAGCTGTTTTTT.

The CDR3 DNA is TGTGCCAGCAGAGACCTTAGGGAAGGGGCAGGGTTTGGGGGCTACACCTTC. It specifies CASRDLREGAGFGGYTF. V is TRBV27 and J is TRBJ1-2; possible D gene TRBD1, 5 bases. Per the germline V gene, CDR1 is MNHEY and CDR2 is SMNVEV (reference sequence). Trimming cost V 6 bases and J 8 bases, with 28 bases left between them. The CDR3 is 17 amino acids.

The CDR3 region has the DNA TGTGCCAGCAGCCCGACAGGGGGCTATGGCTACACCTTC. The encoded protein is CASSPTGGYGYTF. The gene calls are TRBV13 and TRBJ1-2; TRBD1 agrees at 9 bases. Trimming at V came to 5 bases and at J to 4 bases, leaving 2 bases not matched to a gene. This CDR3 has 13 residues. Germline V gene sequence: CDR1 PRHDT, CDR2 FYEKMQ (reference sequence).

The chain is built from TRBV29-1 and TRBJ2-5; D ambiguous. In germline, CDR1 is SQVTM, CDR2 ANQGSEA. There are 10 residues in the CDR3. With 6 bases removed from V and 8 bases from J, the gap between germline ends came to 10 bases. CDR3 coding DNA: TGCAGCGTCCAGGAAAATACCCAGTACTTC. It yields the protein CSVQENTQYF.

The chain joins TRBV9 to TRBJ1-3; 8 bases are a match to TRBD1. Germline CDR1 is SGDLS and CDR2 is YYNGEE. The CDR3 runs 19 residues. J gave up 0 bases and V 4 bases, and 15 bases lay outside the gene matches. This CDR3 reads CASSPTGQGGISSGNTIYF. The CDR3 nucleotides read TGTGCCAGCAGCCCCACCGGACAGGGAGGGATTAGCTCTGGAAACACCATATATTTT.

This clone was seen just once. This chain uses TRBV27 with TRBJ2-5, with 7 bases lining up with TRBD2. CDR1 MNHEY and CDR2 SMNVEV come from the germline V gene (reference sequence). Trimming cost V 1 base and J 0 bases; bases outside gene matches: 5. This CDR3 contains 16 residues. The CDR3 DNA is TGTGCCAGCAGTTTATTGGCTAGCGGCCACCAAGAGACCCAGTACTTC. It encodes CASSLLASGHQETQYF.

This clone showed up just once. The rearrangement links TRBV6-2 or TRBV6-3 to TRBJ2-1; TRBD2 aligns across 8 bases. The V gene end was trimmed by 4 bases and the J gene end by 9 bases; junction bases not matched to a gene: 5. The CDR3 has 13 amino acids. Germline loops: CDR1 MNHEY, CDR2 SVGEGT. CDR3 coding DNA: TGTGCCAGCAGTTTCGGGGGGGCGGGTGAGCAGTTCTTC. Protein: CASSFGGAGEQFF.

The J gene is TRBJ1-4, the V gene TRBV29-1; 8 bases are shared with TRBD1. The V and J ends lost 7 bases and 7 bases, in that order; junction bases with no gene match: 14. Germline V gene data show CDR1 as SQVTM and CDR2 as ANQGSEA. This CDR3 is 15 amino acids long. The CDR3 DNA sequence: TGCAGCGCCTACACCCCGACAGGGGCGGGTGAAAAACTGTTTTTT. Encoded protein: CSAYTPTGAGEKLFF.

V usage is TRBV7-2 and J usage is TRBJ1-3; D not resolved. Germline V gene lookup returns CDR1 SGHTA and CDR2 FQGNSA. Trimming took 5 bases from V and 1 from J, leaving 12 bases between them. The CDR3 has 15 amino acids. CDR3 sequence: CASSRARVSGNTIYF. For the CDR3, the DNA is TGTGCCAGCAGCCGGGCGCGGGTATCTGGAAACACCATATATTTT.

The chain's CDR3 is CASRQGSPLHF. The CDR3 nucleotides read TGTGCCAGCAGACAGGGGTCACCCCTCCACTTT. The chain combines TRBV2 with TRBJ1-6; TRBD1 matches at 7 bases. V was clipped by 6 bases and J by 10 bases; unmatched bases: 0. CDR1 and CDR2 from the germline V gene are SNHLY and FYNNEI. The CDR3 is 11 amino acids.

The CDR3 sequence is CASRPPTGGNTEAFF. In DNA form, the CDR3 reads TGTGCCAGCAGACCCCCCACAGGGGGTAACACTGAAGCTTTCTTT. The rearrangement uses TRBV28 and TRBJ1-1; 8 bases fit TRBD1. The CDR3 loop spans 15 amino acids. The V segment lost 6 bases and the J segment 2 bases; nucleotides outside the gene matches: 8. CDR1 MDHEN and CDR2 SYDVKM come from the germline V gene.

The chain uses TRBV19 and TRBJ2-1; no reliable D call. Germline CDR1 is LNHDA and CDR2 is SQIVND (reference sequence). The CDR3 consists of 13 residues. Trimming removed 1 base at V and 6 bases at J, with 7 bases between. The CDR3 sequence: CASSIGPGNEQFF. CDR3 DNA: TGTGCCAGTAGTATAGGACCAGGCAATGAGCAGTTCTTC.

The rearrangement joins TRBV5-1 to TRBJ1-1, with 8 bases matching TRBD1. CDR1 and CDR2 from the germline V gene are SGHRS and YFSETQ. With 4 bases clipped from V and 4 bases from J, the junction kept 9 bases outside the gene matches. CDR3 size: 15 residues. DNA for the CDR3: TGCGCCAGCAGCCCCTTGACAGGGGAGGCCACTGAAGCTTTCTTT. Translating it yields CASSPLTGEATEAFF.

The chain couples TRBV29-1 to TRBJ1-2; TRBD1 is a possible D gene (6 bases). This CDR3 spans 15 amino acids. Trimming pared 5 bases from V and 8 bases from J, leaving 24 bases between. Germline V gene sequence: CDR1 SQVTM, CDR2 ANQGSEA. The CDR3 reads CSVQPLNRDLGGYTF. CDR3 DNA: TGCAGCGTTCAGCCTCTTAACAGGGATCTGGGCGGCTACACCTTC. The variable domain in full, completed from reference TRBV29-1 and TRBJ1-2, reads SAVISQKPSRDICQRGTSLTIQCQVDSQVTMMFWYRQQPGQSLTLIATANQGSEATYESGFVIDKFPISRPNLTFSTLTVSNMSPEDSSIYLCSVQPLNRDLGGYTFGSGTRLTVV.

The gene calls are TRBV5-1 and TRBJ2-3; D may be TRBD2 (7 bases). Trimming pared 4 bases from V and 3 bases from J, leaving 18 bases between. CDR1 SGHRS and CDR2 YFSETQ come from the germline V gene. CDR3 length equals 16 residues. The CDR3 reads CASSRTAGAGTDTQYF. The CDR3 bases are TGCGCCAGCAGCCGAACCGCGGGGGCCGGGACAGATACGCAGTATTTT.

The rearrangement uses TRBV7-2 and TRBJ2-1; D is unclear. The germline CDR1 and CDR2 sequences are SGHTA and FQGNSA. This CDR3 is 19 amino acids long. V was pared by 5 bases and J by 0 bases, with 23 bases between. CDR3 sequence (DNA): TGTGCCAGCAGCCCCCGGTCTTTTGGCATGCGGAGCTCCTACAATGAGCAGTTCTTC. Residues: CASSPRSFGMRSSYNEQFF.

The chain recombines TRBV19 with TRBJ1-2; 7 positions agree with TRBD1. The J segment lost 8 bases and the V segment lost 3 bases, leaving 9 bases of the junction unmatched. This CDR3 contains 14 residues. Germline CDR1 reads LNHDA; CDR2 reads SQIVND (reference sequence). The CDR3 coding sequence is TGTGCCAGTAGTATCCTGAGAGGGGGCGACGGCTACACCTTC. Encoded protein: CASSILRGGDGYTF.

This chain links TRBV6-5 with TRBJ1-3, with unresolved D. Trimming left V 8 bases short and J 2 bases short, with 10 bases between. The CDR3 has 13 amino acids. Germline V CDR1 and CDR2: MNHEY, SVGAGI. CDR3 in amino acids: CASRGQTGNTIYF. In DNA form, the CDR3 reads TGTGCCAGCCGAGGCCAGACTGGAAACACCATATATTTT.

V is TRBV10-1 and J is TRBJ2-5, with D hard to call. The V end was cut by 8 bases, the J end by 5 bases, with 15 bases between. CDR1 and CDR2 (germline): WNHNN, SYGVQD (reference sequence). This CDR3 is 13 amino acids long. CDR3 amino acids: CASAGHLGETQYF. The CDR3 DNA sequence: TGCGCCAGCGCCGGTCATCTCGGGGAGACCCAGTACTTC.